These T cell receptor beta chains were read from a single sample in a study of PD-1 blockade in classical Hodgkin lymphoma. The protocol was immunoSEQ multiplex PCR, while the TCRdb copy is restricted to in-frame clones and leaves out a portion. The table lists 20,000 or so clones, 80% of them singletons. The material was peripheral blood mononuclear cells (PBMCs), obtained before the fourth cycle of nivolumab. The source is a human donor with classical Hodgkin lymphoma. The CDR3 runs from the conserved cysteine through the conserved F or W. D genes are given only for firm matches. Size is stated for part of the rows, as once, few or many counts, or as a class when the clone is expanded.

J gene | V gene | D gene | clone size | CDR3 DNA | CDR3 protein
TRBJ1-5 | TRBV7-3 | . | once | TGTGCCAGCGCCCCCTTGACAGGAGGCAATCAGCCCCAGCATTTT | CASAPLTGGNQPQHF
TRBJ2-1 | TRBV30 | TRBD1 | once | TGTGCCTGGAGTGGGGGGACAGGGGGCTACAATGAGCAGTTCTTC | CAWSGGTGGYNEQFF
TRBJ2-1 | TRBV29-1 | . | . | TGCAGCGTTGAAGGGCGGTCGGGTAGCAGGACCTACAATGAGCAGTTCTTC | CSVEGRSGSRTYNEQFF
TRBJ1-2 | TRBV6-5 | . | few | TGTGCCAGCAGTTTCTCTATTATTGGGTACTACACCTTC | CASSFSIIGYYTF
TRBJ2-2 | TRBV13 | . | . | TGTGCCAGCAATAGGGATTACACCGGGGAGCTGTTTTTT | CASNRDYTGELFF
TRBJ2-7 | TRBV14 | TRBD1 | . | TGTGCCAGCAGCCAAGGTTCAGGGGGAAACGAGCAGTACTTC | CASSQGSGGNEQYF
TRBJ1-1 | TRBV7-9 | . | . | TGTGCCAGCAGCTTATACCAGGGTATGAACACTGAAGCTTTCTTT | CASSLYQGMNTEAFF
TRBJ1-1 | TRBV2 | . | . | TGTGCCAGCGAAGGGATTACTATGAACACTGAAGCTTTCTTT | CASEGITMNTEAFF
TRBJ2-3 | TRBV5-4 | TRBD1 | once | TGTGCCAGCTTTTCGAGGACAGGAACGGAAGATACGCAGTATTTT | CASFSRTGTEDTQYF
TRBJ2-7 | TRBV7-9 | . | . | TGTGCCAGCAGCGCCCCGACCATCTCCTACGAGCAGTACTTC | CASSAPTISYEQYF
TRBJ2-1 | TRBV30 | TRBD1 | . | TGTGCCTGGAGTGGGGGGACAGGGGGATACAATGAGCAGTTCTTC | CAWSGGTGGYNEQFF
TRBJ2-7 | TRBV4-2 | TRBD2 | . | TGTGCCAGCAGCCCTTGGACTAGCGCCTACGAGCAGTACTTC | CASSPWTSAYEQYF
TRBJ2-1 | TRBV5-1 | . | . | TGCGCCAGCAGCTTGGTTACAGGTTTGAATGAGCAGTTCTTC | CASSLVTGLNEQFF
TRBJ2-7 | TRBV28 | . | . | TGTGCCAGCGCGGATGACGGGACATACGAATACGAGCAGTACTTC | CASADDGTYEYEQYF
TRBJ1-2 | TRBV5-1 | TRBD1 | few | TGCGCCAGCAGCTTGGATTCGGGGACAGGAGTTTACTATGGCTACACCTTC | CASSLDSGTGVYYGYTF
TRBJ2-2 | TRBV25-1 | . | . | TGTGCCAGCAGTGACGGGACTCACACCGGGGAGCTGTTTTTT | CASSDGTHTGELFF
TRBJ2-3 | TRBV6-1 | . | . | TGTGCCAGCACGCGAGGGGCCGGGACAGATACGCAGTATTTT | CASTRGAGTDTQYF
TRBJ2-1 | TRBV18 | . | . | TGTGCCAGCTCGGCGGCTCAGCGGGCCAATGAGCAGTTCTTC | CASSAAQRANEQFF
TRBJ2-2 | TRBV7-9 | . | few | TGTGCCAGCAACCAAATCTCCAGGGGCTCGGTCACCGGGGAGCTGTTTTTT | CASNQISRGSVTGELFF
TRBJ1-2 | TRBV4-3 | TRBD1 | . | TGCGCCAGCAGCCAAGCCGGGACAGGGGTCGGCTACACCTTC | CASSQAGTGVGYTF
TRBJ1-2 | TRBV5-1 | . | . | TGCGCCAGCCGCGGGCGGGGACTTGGCGAAAATTCGAAACAAAACTATGGCTACACCTTC | CASRGRGLGENSKQNYGYTF
TRBJ1-5 | TRBV27 | TRBD1 | . | TGTGCCAGCAGTTTATCTAACAGGGGGTTCGATCAGCCCCAGCATTTT | CASSLSNRGFDQPQHF
TRBJ2-3 | TRBV7-9 | . | . | TGTGCCAGCAGACTTATCAGCTTTGGCACAGATACGCAGTATTTT | CASRLISFGTDTQYF
TRBJ1-1 | TRBV27 | . | medium-sized | TGTGCCAGCAGTCCATCCGGAGCCCGCGAAGGGGAAGCTTTCTTT | CASSPSGAREGEAFF
TRBJ2-2 | TRBV6-5 | . | . | TGTGCCAGCAGTTACTCGCTTCAGGGGACCGGGGAGCTGTTTTTT | CASSYSLQGTGELFF
TRBJ1-5 | TRBV29-1 | . | . | TGCAGCGTTGAAGATGGGCTAGGTCAGCCCCAGCATTTT | CSVEDGLGQPQHF
TRBJ2-5 | TRBV15 | . | . | TGTGCCACAAGGACCGGACACGGGGTCCAAGAGACCCAGTACTTC | CATRTGHGVQETQYF
TRBJ1-5 | TRBV7-9 | TRBD1 | . | TGTGCCAGCACCGGACAGGCCGATCAGCCCCAGCATTTT | CASTGQADQPQHF
TRBJ2-7 | TRBV5-1 | . | . | TGCGCCAGCAGCTTCCAGGGATCGCCCTACGAGCAGTACTTC | CASSFQGSPYEQYF
TRBJ1-5 | TRBV18 | . | . | TGTGCCAGCTCACTAAACAACGCCCTGAGCAATCAGCCCCAGCATTTT | CASSLNNALSNQPQHF
TRBJ2-5 | TRBV7-9 | TRBD1 | few | TGTGCCAGCAGCTTAAATGGGGCAGGGGGACAAGAGACCCAGTACTTC | CASSLNGAGGQETQYF
TRBJ2-5 | TRBV5-1 | . | . | TGCGCCAGCAGCTTGTTCGGCAGCCAAGAGACCCAGTACTTC | CASSLFGSQETQYF
TRBJ2-7 | TRBV7-4 | . | . | TGTGCCAGCAGCGCCTCGAGCTCCTACGAGCAGTACTTC | CASSASSSYEQYF
TRBJ2-2 | TRBV4-2 | . | . | TGTGCCAGCAGCCACTCAACTAGGCCCCCCGGGGAGCTGTTTTTT | CASSHSTRPPGELFF
TRBJ2-7 | TRBV14 | . | . | TGTGCCAGCAGCGACACCTCGCTAGGGGCCTACGAGCAGTACTTC | CASSDTSLGAYEQYF
TRBJ2-7 | TRBV2 | TRBD2 | . | TGTGCCAGCAGTGAACCTCCGGGACAGATGACTAGCGGTTCACCCTACGAGCAGTACTTC | CASSEPPGQMTSGSPYEQYF
TRBJ2-3 | TRBV5-1 | . | once | TGCGCCAGCACGCTTATTCCCACAGATACGCAGTATTTT | CASTLIPTDTQYF
TRBJ2-5 | TRBV28 | . | . | TGTGCCAGCAGTTTATTTGGCAGAAGAATGTACCAAGAGACCCAGTACTTC | CASSLFGRRMYQETQYF
TRBJ2-5 | TRBV5-1 | . | . | TGCGCCAGCAGCATCTACAGTCCAGGGCAAGAGACCCAGTACTTC | CASSIYSPGQETQYF
TRBJ1-5 | TRBV30 | . | . | TGTGCCTGGAGTGAGGGGCTAGTTAATCAGCCCCAGCATTTT | CAWSEGLVNQPQHF
TRBJ2-7 | TRBV7-9 | TRBD1 | . | TGTGCCAGCAGCTCTACTTCCATGGGGACAGGAAGCGCCTACGAGCAGTACTTC | CASSSTSMGTGSAYEQYF
TRBJ1-1 | TRBV29-1 | . | . | TGCAGCGTTGAGCGGCAGCTGAACACTGAAGCTTTCTTT | CSVERQLNTEAFF
TRBJ2-7 | TRBV2 | . | . | TGTGCCAGCAGTGAAACACGGGCTAACTACGAGCAGTACTTC | CASSETRANYEQYF
TRBJ2-7 | TRBV13 | TRBD2 | . | TGTGCCAGCAGCCTTACCCGGGGGGGCTCCTACGAGCAGTACTTC | CASSLTRGGSYEQYF
TRBJ2-5 | TRBV28 | . | . | TGTGCCAGCACAACCTCAGGGGAGGGGATTGAGACCCAGTACTTC | CASTTSGEGIETQYF
TRBJ2-6 | TRBV5-6 | . | . | TGTGCCAGCAGCTTTGTGGACCGAGGCTCTGGGGCCAACGTCCTGACTTTC | CASSFVDRGSGANVLTF
TRBJ1-2 | TRBV29-1 | TRBD1 | . | TGCAGCGTTGGTGACGGGACAGACTATGGCTACACCTTC | CSVGDGTDYGYTF
TRBJ2-5 | TRBV7-9 | . | . | TGTGCCAGCAGCTCACTCGGGGGAGCGATGTGGGATGAGACCCAGTACTTC | CASSSLGGAMWDETQYF